This record concerns one T cell receptor beta chain sequence. CDR1 GTSNPN and CDR2 SVGIG come from the germline V gene (reference sequence). There are 14 residues in the CDR3. V lost 5 bases, J lost 4 bases, and 18 bases lay in between. In the original workflow: For nucleated cells, counts were estimated from reference gene primer amplification. Using immunoSEQ multiplex PCR, the repertoire was profiled, and TCRdb retains in-frame clones only, with some absent. The V and J calls and the clone size are those of that table, but D and trimming were determined from the DNA. The table has under 450,000 clones, more than 75% seen once. This record comes from a study of blood T cell repertoires in COVID-19. Study-level background: Sites across the United States, Italy and Spain contributed samples from acute and convalescent COVID-19. T cells, B-cell-depleted T cells, or PBMCs provided the cDNA or gDNA that served as material.

The chain recombines TRBV30 with TRBJ2-7, with D hard to call. Material: peripheral blood. The sequence derives from a human donor with acute or convalescent COVID-19. The donor label of this sample is uncertain. The chain's CDR3 is CAWGTSLNGYEQYF. The CDR3 nucleotides are TGTGCCTGGGGTACATCATTAAATGGTTACGAGCAGTACTTC.